The 29 T cell receptor beta chains given below trace back to one sample, sequenced in a study of fetal regulatory T cell absence and autoimmunity. Method: immunoSEQ multiplex PCR; TCRdb's copy keeps in-frame clones and lacks some. The data show 95,000 or so clones, less than 80% seen once. Source material: pancreas tissue. Source of these receptors: a male donor with IPEX syndrome.

The rearrangement links TRBV5-1 to TRBJ2-5; 9 bases line up with TRBD2. CDR3 size: 12 residues. Germline V lookup: CDR1 SGHRS, CDR2 YFSETQ. J lost 5 bases, V lost 7 bases, and 3 bases had no gene match. DNA of the CDR3: TGCGCCAGCGCGGGGGGGTCCGAGACCCAGTACTTC. Translation: CASAGGSETQYF.

Only one count was recorded for this clone. Other DNA variants within this sample encode the same CDR3. The gene calls are TRBV5-1 and TRBJ2-7, with TRBD2 identical over 12 bases. The CDR3 is 14 residues long. The V gene end was trimmed by 0 bases and the J gene end by 5 bases; junction bases not matched to a gene: 0. The germline V gene has CDR1 SGHRS and CDR2 YFSETQ. For the CDR3, the DNA is TGCGCCAGCAGCTTGGGACTAGCGGGGGACGAGCAGTACTTC. This codes for CASSLGLAGDEQYF.

This clone was counted between two and nine times. The CDR3 region is CASSFGQGGSYGYTF. Here the CDR3 DNA reads TGTGCCAGCAGCTTCGGACAGGGTGGGTCCTATGGCTACACCTTC. The chain recombines TRBV9 with TRBJ1-2; 8 bases map to TRBD1. Trimming took 4 bases from V and 4 from J; bases not matched to a gene: 9. The CDR3 is 15 amino acids. Germline values: CDR1 SGDLS, CDR2 YYNGEE. Together with reference TRBV9 and TRBJ1-2, the CDR3 gives the full variable domain: DSGVTQTPKHLITATGQRVTLRCSPRSGDLSVYWYQQSLDQGLQFLIQYYNGEERAKGNILERFSAQQFPDLHSELNLSSLELGDSALYFCASSFGQGGSYGYTFGSGTRLTVV.

The CDR3 bases are TGTGCCAGCTCACCGTTCATAAGGGAGCAGTACTTC. Translating it yields CASSPFIREQYF. The chain is built from TRBV18 and TRBJ2-7; no clear D gene. Trimming stripped 3 bases from V and 7 bases from J, with 10 bases between. This CDR3 has 12 residues. Germline-derived CDR1 and CDR2 are KGHSH and LQKENI.

V usage is TRBV27 and J usage is TRBJ2-5, with D perhaps TRBD1 (7 bases). The germline V and J ends were trimmed by 5 bases and 2 bases, with 9 bases remaining between them. CDR1 is MNHEY, CDR2 SMNVEV, per germline (reference sequence). The CDR3 has 13 amino acids. DNA for the CDR3: TGTGCCAGCAGTCCAGGGGGGCAAGAGACCCAGTACTTC. Translation gives CASSPGGQETQYF.

This clone was observed a handful of times. The chain has TRBV6-5 and TRBJ2-7; D not certain. With 0 bases removed from V and 6 bases from J, the gap between germline ends came to 12 bases. The germline CDR1 and CDR2 sequences are MNHEY and SVGAGI. The CDR3 loop spans 14 amino acids. CDR3 amino acids: CASSYSARTIEQYF. CDR3 DNA sequence: TGTGCCAGCAGTTACTCGGCCCGGACCATCGAGCAGTACTTC.

J is TRBJ2-5 and V is TRBV4-1; 7 bases agree with TRBD2. Per the germline V gene, CDR1 is MGHRA and CDR2 is YSYEKL. The CDR3 totals 15 residues. V lost 3 bases, J lost 4 bases, and 8 bases stayed unmatched. The CDR3 reads CASSQWGGPSETQYF. As DNA, the CDR3 is TGCGCCAGCAGCCAGTGGGGAGGGCCCTCAGAGACCCAGTACTTC.

The chain has TRBV5-1 and TRBJ2-2, with D possibly being TRBD2 (6 bases). Trimming pared 4 bases from V and 3 bases from J, leaving 10 bases between. The CDR3 contains 14 residues. Germline CDR1 is SGHRS and CDR2 is YFSETQ. Here the CDR3 reads CASSRDSYTGELFF. The CDR3 coding sequence is TGCGCCAGCAGCCGGGACTCCTACACCGGGGAGCTGTTTTTT.

The chain joins TRBV5-1 to TRBJ1-1; 7 positions agree with TRBD1. This CDR3 region has 12 residues. The junction had 6 bases not matched to a gene; V was cut back by 2 bases and J by 11 bases. The V gene's germline CDR1 is SGHRS and CDR2 YFSETQ. The CDR3: CASSLFQGEAFF. CDR3 nucleotide sequence: TGCGCCAGCAGCTTATTCCAGGGGGAGGCTTTCTTT.

The chain carries TRBV10-1 and TRBJ2-5; D is possibly TRBD2 (6 bases). Germline assignment: CDR1 WNHNN and CDR2 SYGVQD (reference sequence). The V and J ends lost 2 bases and 2 bases respectively, with 15 bases between them. This CDR3 is built from 16 residues. CDR3 bases: TGCGCCAGCAGTGAGGGAGGGACGTTAACGCAAGAGACCCAGTACTTC. The encoded protein is CASSEGGTLTQETQYF.

As concerns this clone: This clone may be a read error of a much larger clone one base away. The chain links TRBV13 to TRBJ2-7; tentative D call: TRBD1 (6 bases). Germline CDR1 PRHDT, CDR2 FYEKMQ (reference sequence). The V end lost 3 bases, the J end lost 0 bases, and 6 bases lay between the germline ends. There are 13 residues in the CDR3. CDR3 sequence reads: CASSLGHSYEQYF. CDR3 in DNA: TGTGCCAGCAGCTTGGGACACTCCTACGAGCAGTACTTC.

The chain uses TRBV7-2 and TRBJ2-5, with D tentatively TRBD1 (6 bases). V was cut by 6 bases and J by 3 bases, with 14 bases left in between. The CDR3 consists of 14 residues. CDR1 is SGHTA, CDR2 FQGNSA, per germline. CDR3 amino acids: CASRLYRVEETQYF. CDR3 coding DNA: TGTGCCAGCAGACTTTACAGGGTGGAAGAGACCCAGTACTTC.

This clone was seen a handful of times. This chain links TRBV27 with TRBJ1-5; the D gene is possibly TRBD1 (5 bases). Trimming pared 6 bases from V and 6 bases from J, leaving 15 bases between. Germline V lookup: CDR1 MNHEY, CDR2 SMNVEV (reference sequence). CDR3 length equals 14 residues. DNA for the CDR3: TGTGCCAGCAGCTTCACAGGAGGGAGTCAGCCCCAGCATTTT. Protein product: CASSFTGGSQPQHF.

The genes are TRBV15 and TRBJ2-2; D might be TRBD2 (6 bases). Germline V gives CDR1 LNHNV, CDR2 YYDKDF (reference sequence). V lost 6 bases and J 7 bases, leaving 18 bases between the germline ends. The CDR3 extends over 15 amino acids. This chain's CDR3 is CATRDRVEGNGELFF. The CDR3 bases are TGTGCCACCAGGGACCGAGTGGAGGGGAACGGGGAGCTGTTTTTT.

The J gene is TRBJ1-2, the V gene TRBV11-3; TRBD1 aligns across 8 bases. V trimming: 5 bases; J trimming: 1 base; junction bases outside the gene matches: 9. The CDR3 sequence is 16 residues long. Germline V gene lookup returns CDR1 SGHNT and CDR2 YENEEA. The CDR3: CASSPPGQEGNYGYTF. The DNA of the CDR3 is TGTGCCAGCAGCCCCCCGGGACAGGAAGGTAACTATGGCTACACCTTC. The full variable domain, with the rest looked up from reference TRBV11-3 and TRBJ1-2, is EAGVVQSPRYKIIEKKQPVAFWCNPISGHNTLYWYLQNLGQGPELLIRYENEEAVDDSQLPKDRFSAERLKGVDSTLKIQPAELGDSAVYLCASSPPGQEGNYGYTFGSGTRLTVV.

V usage is TRBV6-4 and J usage is TRBJ2-2; D may be TRBD1 or TRBD2 (6 bases each). The V end lost 10 bases, the J end lost 3 bases, and 15 bases lay between the germline ends. This CDR3 spans 14 amino acids. Germline V gene lookup returns CDR1 MRHNA and CDR2 SNTAGT. As DNA, the CDR3 is TGTGCCACCCCTTGGGGGGCCGACACCGGGGAGCTGTTTTTT. This codes for CATPWGADTGELFF.

The chain combines TRBV27 with TRBJ2-7; 14 positions match TRBD2. Germline CDR1 is MNHEY and CDR2 is SMNVEV (reference sequence). The CDR3 is 13 residues long. After removal of 8 bases from V and 9 bases from J, the junction contained 6 bases not matched to a gene. CDR3 amino acids: CASGGLAGVVQYF. In DNA, the CDR3 is TGTGCCAGCGGGGGACTAGCGGGAGTTGTGCAGTACTTC.

The chain uses TRBV5-4 and TRBJ2-7; 12 bases align to TRBD2. This CDR3 region has 16 residues. Per the germline V gene, CDR1 is SGHNT and CDR2 is YYREEE (reference sequence). V was pared by 0 bases and J by 2 bases, with 3 bases of the junction left unmatched. CDR3 nucleotides: TGTGCCAGCAGCTTGGGACTAGCGGGAGTAACCTACGAGCAGTACTTC. Its translation is CASSLGLAGVTYEQYF.

The chain has TRBV2 and TRBJ1-5; weak D call: TRBD1 (5 bases). V was clipped by 7 bases and J by 0 bases, with 7 bases between them. The CDR3 length is 13 residues. CDR1 and CDR2 (germline): SNHLY, FYNNEI. CDR3 sequence: CASMGVSNQPQHF. The CDR3 nucleotides read TGTGCCAGCATGGGGGTTAGCAATCAGCCCCAGCATTTT.

The chain joins TRBV9 to TRBJ1-3, with unresolved D. Trimming removed 3 bases at V and 1 base at J, with 14 bases between. Germline-derived CDR1 and CDR2 are SGDLS and YYNGEE. CDR3 length: 16 amino acids. CDR3: CASSASLHPSGNTIYF. CDR3 sequence (DNA): TGTGCCAGCAGCGCATCTCTACACCCATCTGGAAACACCATATATTTT.

The chain links TRBV2 to TRBJ1-5, with D hard to call. CDR3 size: 13 residues. CDR1 is SNHLY and CDR2 is FYNNEI in the germline V gene. Trimming removed 5 bases at V and 3 bases at J, with 8 bases between. The CDR3: CASSLALNQPQHF. CDR3 nucleotides: TGTGCCAGCAGTCTGGCCCTCAATCAGCCCCAGCATTTT.

This rearrangement joins TRBV27 to TRBJ2-2; no clear D gene. With 6 bases removed from V and 8 bases from J, the gap between germline ends came to 16 bases. The CDR3 is 14 residues long. Germline assignment: CDR1 MNHEY and CDR2 SMNVEV (reference sequence). CDR3 amino acids: CASSLTWRWGELFF. DNA of the CDR3: TGTGCCAGCAGCCTCACCTGGCGGTGGGGGGAGCTGTTTTTT.

The chain is built from TRBV13 and TRBJ1-2; 12 bases align to TRBD1. CDR3 length: 15 amino acids. CDR1 is PRHDT and CDR2 is FYEKMQ in the germline V gene (reference sequence). V lost 5 bases and J lost 6; bases outside the gene matches: 7. CDR3 nucleotides: TGTGCCAGCAGCGGCCGGGACAGGGGGCGGGATGGCTACACCTTC. Translating gives CASSGRDRGRDGYTF.

This chain connects TRBV7-2 to TRBJ1-5; no reliable D call. V was pared by 2 bases and J by 7 bases, with 15 bases between. Germline values: CDR1 SGHTA, CDR2 FQGNSA. The CDR3 loop spans 15 amino acids. CDR3 DNA: TGTGCCAGCAGCTTATTGAACACACCTCAACAGCCCCAGCATTTT. Residues: CASSLLNTPQQPQHF.

The V and J genes are TRBV10-3 and TRBJ1-1, with D uncertain. Germline values: CDR1 ENHRY, CDR2 SYGVKD. CDR3 length equals 12 residues. Trimming took off 3 bases at V and 6 bases at J, with 8 bases between the two ends. The CDR3 loop is CAISDISAEAFF. CDR3 DNA sequence: TGTGCCATCAGTGATATTAGCGCTGAAGCTTTCTTT.

This clone showed up just a few times. This chain uses TRBV14 with TRBJ2-7; D gene ambiguous. Germline V gene lookup returns CDR1 SGHDN and CDR2 FVKESK. The CDR3 loop spans 12 amino acids. Between the trimmed V and J ends, which lost 4 bases and 2 bases, there was a span of 6 bases. CDR3 region: CASSRLPYEQYF. CDR3 nucleotides: TGTGCCAGCAGCCGCTTACCCTACGAGCAGTACTTC.

This clone was counted between two and nine times. The CDR3 loop reads CASTGISGNTIYF. In DNA form, the CDR3 reads TGTGCCAGTACAGGGATCTCTGGAAACACCATATATTTT. The rearrangement uses TRBV6-5 and TRBJ1-3, with D possibly matching TRBD1 (6 bases). Per the germline V gene, CDR1 is MNHEY and CDR2 is SVGAGI. Trimming took 9 bases from V and 0 from J, leaving 9 bases between them. The CDR3 has 13 amino acids.

The chain links TRBV5-6 to TRBJ1-4; unclear D gene. Germline V gene lookup returns CDR1 SGHDT and CDR2 YYEEEE. This CDR3 has 13 residues. The V end lost 2 bases, the J end lost 10 bases, and 12 bases lay between the germline ends. The CDR3 nucleotides are TGTGCCAGCAGCTTCGCCGAATCGGGAAAACTGTTTTTT. This encodes CASSFAESGKLFF.

The chain is built from TRBV7-9 and TRBJ2-3, with TRBD2 matching over 7 bases. Germline lookup yields CDR1 SEHNR and CDR2 FQNEAQ (reference sequence). The V gene end was trimmed by 4 bases and the J gene end by 4 bases; junction bases not matched to a gene: 8. The CDR3 consists of 15 residues. The CDR3 region has the DNA TGTGCCAGCAGCTCTGTCTCAGGGAGGGCAGATACGCAGTATTTT. It codes for CASSSVSGRADTQYF.